These T cell receptor beta chains were read from a single sample in a study of T cells in Graves' hyperthyroidism and ophthalmopathy. MiXCR was run by TCRdb on the multiplex PCR reads, yielding one entry per CDR3 protein. This table holds hundreds of thousands of distinct CDR3 sequences, 15% found once. Material: blood. All receptors derive from a woman aged 30 to 39 with Graves' hyperthyroidism. Both conserved end residues are part of each CDR3. The D gene is left open where the match is weak. A clone size is listed for some rows: how often the clone was seen (once, few, many), or a class if it is expanded.

D,V,J,size,CDR3,DNA
TRBD1,TRBV11-3,TRBJ1-1,few,CASRGQANTEAFF,TGTGCCAGCCGAGGACAGGCGAACACTGAAGCTTTCTTT
.,TRBV18,TRBJ1-6,many,CASSPDSGPGALHF,TGTGCCAGCTCCCCCGACAGTGGACCGGGGGCCCTCCACTTT
TRBD1,TRBV24-1,TRBJ2-1,few,CATSDPGTGVTYNEQFF,TGTGCCACCAGTGACCCTGGGACAGGGGTGACCTACAATGAGCAGTTCTTC
.,TRBV20-1,TRBJ1-5,few,CSASITEHQPQHF,TGCAGTGCTAGTATAACAGAGCATCAGCCCCAGCATTTT
TRBD2,TRBV7-9,TRBJ2-7,many,CASSPWTSGTYEQYF,TGTGCCAGCAGCCCATGGACTAGCGGGACTTACGAGCAGTACTTC
TRBD1,TRBV5-6,TRBJ2-2,.,CASSLGTGKTGELFF,TGTGCCAGCAGCTTGGGGACAGGGAAAACCGGGGAGCTGTTTTTT
TRBD1,TRBV7-9,TRBJ2-7,.,CASSHSSGQGAHEQYF,TGTGCCAGCAGTCACAGCAGCGGGCAGGGGGCGCACGAGCAGTACTTC
TRBD2,TRBV28,TRBJ2-7,many,CASSLRGAGSYEQYF,TGTGCCAGCAGTCTGCGTGGAGCGGGGTCCTACGAGCAGTACTTC
.,TRBV10-1,TRBJ1-5,.,CASSVPGPQHF,TGCGCCAGCAGTGTACCGGGGCCCCAGCATTTT
.,TRBV20-1,TRBJ2-1,.,CSARVTQKNNEQFF,TGCAGTGCTAGAGTGACCCAAAAGAACAATGAGCAGTTCTTC
.,TRBV20-1,TRBJ1-1,few,CSARVRESNTEAFF,TGCAGTGCTAGAGTACGGGAGTCGAACACTGAAGCTTTCTTT
TRBD1,TRBV25-1,TRBJ1-6,many,CASGGQGFSPLHF,TGTGCCAGCGGAGGACAGGGGTTTTCACCCCTCCACTTT
.,TRBV20-1,TRBJ1-2,.,CSARETGSRLANYGYTF,TGCAGTGCTAGGGAAACAGGGAGTCGACTAGCTAACTATGGCTACACCTTC
TRBD1,TRBV29-1,TRBJ1-1,.,CSVYGIRGRMNTEAFF,TGCAGCGTTTACGGAATCAGGGGGCGAATGAACACTGAAGCTTTCTTT
TRBD1,TRBV27,TRBJ2-7,many,CASSLTGGDEQYF,TGTGCCAGCAGTCTGACAGGGGGCGACGAGCAGTACTTC
.,TRBV19,TRBJ2-2,few,CASTFANTGELFF,TGTGCCAGTACGTTCGCGAACACCGGGGAGCTGTTTTTT
TRBD1,TRBV18,TRBJ1-5,many,CASSPTAGGRDQPQHF,TGTGCCAGCTCACCAACTGCAGGGGGCAGAGATCAGCCCCAGCATTTT
.,TRBV5-1,TRBJ1-1,.,CASSLWTRPNTEAFF,TGCGCCAGCAGCCTGTGGACAAGGCCGAACACTGAAGCTTTCTTT
.,TRBV24-1,TRBJ2-1,few,CATMGSGTMAYNEQFF,TGTGCCACCATGGGATCCGGGACCATGGCCTACAATGAGCAGTTCTTC
.,TRBV7-2,TRBJ2-7,.,CASRDSSSASYEQYF,TGTGCCAGCAGGGACAGTTCCTCAGCCTCCTACGAGCAGTACTTC
.,TRBV5-1,TRBJ2-7,few,CASSLVGLLLEQYF,TGCGCCAGCAGCTTGGTTGGACTCCTCCTTGAGCAGTACTTC
.,TRBV6-1,TRBJ2-5,many,CASSNRETQYF,TGTGCCAGCAGCAACAGAGAGACCCAGTACTTC
TRBD2,TRBV19,TRBJ2-2,.,CASSKIAGGNTGELFF,TGTGCCAGTAGTAAAATAGCGGGAGGGAACACCGGGGAGCTGTTTTTT
.,TRBV7-8,TRBJ1-2,many,CASSALEGLGYTF,TGTGCCAGCAGCGCACTGGAGGGGCTCGGCTACACCTTC
.,TRBV4-1,TRBJ1-3,few,CASSQGRTMGGNTIYF,TGCGCCAGCAGCCAAGGACGGACAATGGGTGGAAACACCATATATTTT
.,TRBV6-1,TRBJ1-1,many,CASSERVENTEAFF,TGTGCCAGCAGTGAAAGGGTCGAGAACACTGAAGCTTTCTTT
TRBD1,TRBV24-1,TRBJ1-2,.,CATSEYPGQGGYTF,TGTGCCACCAGTGAATATCCGGGACAGGGAGGCTACACCTTC
.,TRBV3-1,TRBJ1-1,many,CASSQGLGGNTEAFF,TGTGCCAGCAGCCAAGGTCTCGGGGGTAACACTGAAGCTTTCTTT
.,TRBV27,TRBJ2-6,.,CASSWGYGANVLTF,TGTGCCAGCAGTTGGGGGTATGGGGCCAACGTCCTGACTTTC
TRBD2,TRBV3-1,TRBJ2-5,many,CASSQEWGLAEQETQYF,TGTGCCAGCAGCCAAGAATGGGGCCTAGCGGAGCAAGAGACCCAGTACTTC
.,TRBV28,TRBJ2-7,.,CASSKGDIYEQYF,TGTGCCAGCAGTAAGGGGGATATATACGAGCAGTACTTC
.,TRBV6-1,TRBJ1-3,.,CASTGRSKGNTIYF,TGTGCCAGCACGGGGAGGTCCAAAGGAAACACCATATATTTT
TRBD2,TRBV20-1,TRBJ2-5,.,CSARGQAGGRGTQYF,TGCAGTGCTAGAGGTCAGGCGGGAGGGAGGGGGACCCAGTACTTC
TRBD2,TRBV10-3,TRBJ2-3,few,CAINPGLVGDTQYF,TGTGCCATCAATCCGGGACTAGTTGGGGATACGCAGTATTTT
TRBD1,TRBV20-1,TRBJ1-2,many,CSATSGRGRGYTF,TGCAGTGCTACCTCGGGCAGGGGGAGGGGCTACACCTTC
.,TRBV7-4,TRBJ2-3,.,CASSLPEALADTQYF,TGTGCCAGCAGCCTCCCGGAGGCCTTAGCAGATACGCAGTATTTT
.,TRBV24-1,TRBJ2-2,few,CATSQSWGPGQLFF,TGTGCCACCAGTCAATCTTGGGGACCCGGGCAACTGTTTTTT
TRBD1,TRBV10-3,TRBJ2-5,many,CAISEGTGGRETQYF,TGTGCCATCAGTGAAGGGACAGGGGGTCGGGAGACCCAGTACTTC
TRBD1,TRBV20-1,TRBJ1-1,many,CSAGRTGGGVEAFF,TGCAGTGCTGGGAGGACAGGGGGCGGTGTTGAAGCTTTCTTT
.,TRBV4-2,TRBJ1-1,many,CASSQVGRVNTEAFF,TGTGCCAGCAGCCAAGTGGGTCGGGTGAACACTGAAGCTTTCTTT
.,TRBV15,TRBJ2-3,.,CATSRVNRELTYYSTDTQYF,TGTGCCACCAGCAGAGTTAACAGGGAATTAACATATTATAGCACAGATACGCAGTATTTT
TRBD2,TRBV5-1,TRBJ2-1,many,CASSLVSSGSVLGNEQFF,TGCGCCAGCAGCTTGGTGTCTAGCGGGAGTGTTCTGGGGAATGAGCAGTTCTTC
.,TRBV12-3/TRBV12-4,TRBJ2-3,many,CASSLAEPDTQYF,TGTGCCAGCAGTTTAGCAGAACCAGATACGCAGTATTTT
TRBD2,TRBV10-3,TRBJ2-3,few,CAISGLAGADTQYF,TGTGCCATCAGTGGACTAGCGGGAGCAGATACGCAGTATTTT
TRBD1,TRBV5-6,TRBJ2-2,many,CASSFGGQGYTGELFF,TGTGCCAGCAGCTTCGGGGGACAGGGTTACACCGGGGAGCTGTTTTTT
TRBD1,TRBV7-9,TRBJ2-3,few,CASSSTGLSTDTQYF,TGTGCCAGCAGCTCGACAGGGTTGAGCACAGATACGCAGTATTTT
.,TRBV20-1,TRBJ2-3,many,CSAGGGLAGTDTQYF,TGCAGTGCAGGGGGGGGGCTAGCGGGCACAGATACGCAGTATTTT
.,TRBV7-9,TRBJ2-5,many,CASSLVQDKLQETQYF,TGTGCCAGCAGCTTAGTGCAGGACAAGCTTCAAGAGACCCAGTACTTC
TRBD2,TRBV5-1,TRBJ2-7,.,CASSSIRAGGPEEQYF,TGCGCCAGCAGCTCCATTCGGGCGGGAGGGCCAGAAGAGCAGTACTTC
TRBD2,TRBV20-1,TRBJ2-2,.,CSAREAGLNTGELFF,TGCAGTGCTAGAGAAGCGGGGCTCAACACCGGGGAGCTGTTTTTT
.,TRBV11-2,TRBJ2-2,.,CASSLLPGVNTGELFF,TGTGCCAGCAGCTTACTCCCCGGGGTGAACACCGGGGAGCTGTTTTTT
.,TRBV20-1,TRBJ2-1,.,CSARDGTGGGGFF,TGCAGTGCTAGAGACGGGACCGGGGGTGGCGGCTTCTTC
TRBD2,TRBV27,TRBJ2-5,many,CASSLTGGPKTQYF,TGTGCCAGCAGTTTGACGGGAGGGCCCAAGACCCAGTACTTC